The 17 T cell receptor beta chains below all came from one sample that was sequenced in a study of blood T cells in healthy people across ages. The use of a sample-barcoded 5' primer and a J-beta primer mix characterized a second PCR of roughly 7 to 11 cycles. TCRdb fed the 5' RACE reads into MiXCR, producing one record per CDR3 protein. Here the sample spans about 680,000 distinct CDR3 sequences, approximately 50% being singletons. The sample was blood. These receptors were taken from a woman in her sixties or seventies in good health.

The chain recombines TRBV2 with TRBJ1-2; 12 bases are shared with TRBD1. CDR3 length: 14 residues. J was trimmed by 5 bases and V by 6 bases; bases with no gene match: 4. Germline V gives CDR1 SNHLY, CDR2 FYNNEI. The CDR3 sequence is CASREGQGAYGYTF. As DNA, the CDR3 is TGTGCCAGCAGGGAGGGACAGGGGGCTTATGGCTACACCTTC.

The chain is built from TRBV6-2 or TRBV6-3 and TRBJ1-1, with D tentatively TRBD1 (5 bases). The V and J ends lost 6 bases and 1 base respectively, with 12 bases between them. This CDR3 region has 14 residues. The germline gives CDR1 MNHEY, CDR2 SVGEGT. The CDR3 DNA sequence: TGTGCCAGCAGCTCGGGACGGGAGAACACTGAAGCTTTCTTT. Its translation is CASSSGRENTEAFF.

This clonotype was observed many times. The V gene is TRBV6-5, the J gene TRBJ1-1; no definite D call. With 6 bases removed from V and 1 base from J, the gap between germline ends came to 9 bases. The CDR3 spans 13 residues. Germline V lookup: CDR1 MNHEY, CDR2 SVGAGI. The CDR3 DNA reads TGTGCCAGCAGCCCCGGGGAGAACACTGAAGCTTTCTTT. It codes for CASSPGENTEAFF.

V gene TRBV7-2 combines with J gene TRBJ1-2; D unresolved. There are 19 residues in the CDR3. V was trimmed by 1 base and J by 4 bases, leaving 25 bases between them. CDR1 SGHTA and CDR2 FQGNSA come from the germline V gene. CDR3 sequence: CASSLDRVPHPAGSYGYTF. In DNA form, the CDR3 reads TGTGCCAGCAGCTTAGATCGGGTGCCTCATCCCGCCGGTAGCTATGGCTACACCTTC.

The CDR3 region is CASSSIPHLLAGGTDTQYF. The CDR3 DNA reads as TGTGCCAGCAGCTCAATCCCTCACCTACTAGCGGGAGGCACAGATACGCAGTATTTT. The V gene is TRBV7-2, the J gene TRBJ2-3; 11 bases agree with TRBD2. Germline CDR1 SGHTA, CDR2 FQGNSA. This CDR3 contains 19 residues. Trimming removed 4 bases from V and 1 base from J; junction bases left unmatched: 13. The full variable domain, rest sourced from reference TRBV7-2 and TRBJ2-3, is GAGVSQSPSNKVTEKGKDVELRCDPISGHTALYWYRQSLGQGLEFLIYFQGNSAPDKSGLPSDRFSAERTGGSVSTLTIQRTQQEDSAVYLCASSSIPHLLAGGTDTQYFGPGTRLTVL.

The table lists this clonotype with a count of one. The V and J genes are TRBV6-2 or TRBV6-3 and TRBJ2-2, with a weak D call TRBD2 (5 bases). CDR1 and CDR2 (germline): MNHEY, SVGEGT. V was trimmed by 0 bases and J by 6 bases, leaving 8 bases between them. This CDR3 region has 14 residues. CDR3 DNA sequence: TGTGCCAGCAGTTACTCGGGCGGGTCCGGGGAGCTGTTTTTT. Its translation: CASSYSGGSGELFF.

The chain has TRBV20-1 and TRBJ1-6; the D gene is possibly TRBD1 (6 bases). Per germline, CDR1 DFQATT and CDR2 SNEGSKA (reference sequence). The ends were cut back, 5 bases at V and 7 bases at J, with 18 bases in the middle. CDR3 length: 15 amino acids. The CDR3 is CSALSGGLQNSPLHF. The CDR3 DNA sequence: TGCAGTGCTCTCTCCGGGGGGCTGCAGAATTCACCCCTCCACTTT.

This rearrangement joins TRBV7-2 to TRBJ2-7; TRBD1 matches 12 bases. CDR1 is SGHTA and CDR2 is FQGNSA in the germline V gene. Trimming at V came to 5 bases and at J to 2 bases, leaving 13 bases not matched to a gene. CDR3 length: 18 amino acids. CDR3 coding DNA: TGTGCCAGCAGCGCGGGACAGGGGGCTGTCTTTAGCCCCTACGAGCAGTACTTC. Translating gives CASSAGQGAVFSPYEQYF.

The chain has TRBV30 and TRBJ2-1; D perhaps matches TRBD2 (8 bases). This CDR3 has 17 residues. V lost 3 bases and J 6 bases, leaving 24 bases between the germline ends. Germline V gene sequence: CDR1 GTSNPN, CDR2 SVGIG (reference sequence). In DNA form, the CDR3 reads TGTGCCTGGAGGAAGAAGGGGGCTAGCGGGCCCCCCAATGAGCAGTTCTTC. Protein product: CAWRKKGASGPPNEQFF.

The V and J genes are TRBV28 and TRBJ1-1; D is unclear. The V gene's germline CDR1 is MDHEN and CDR2 SYDVKM. V dropped 6 bases and J dropped 8 bases, with 16 bases sitting between them. The CDR3 is 13 residues long. In nucleotides, the CDR3 is TGTGCCAGCAGCAAACCGCCCTGGAAGGAAGCTTTCTTT. Translation: CASSKPPWKEAFF.

The rearrangement links TRBV27 to TRBJ2-1; 11 nucleotides line up with TRBD1. The CDR3 covers 14 residues. Per the germline V gene, CDR1 is MNHEY and CDR2 is SMNVEV (reference sequence). V shed 7 bases and J 4 bases; nucleotides not matched to a gene: 3. Here the CDR3 reads CASTGTGGYNEQFF. DNA of the CDR3: TGTGCCAGCACCGGGACAGGGGGGTACAATGAGCAGTTCTTC.

This clonotype was detected a few times. This could be a read error, since a much larger clone is one nucleotide away. The rearrangement joins TRBV4-3 to TRBJ2-1, with 9 bases fitting TRBD2. The CDR3 has 16 amino acids. Germline V gene data show CDR1 as LGHNA and CDR2 as YSLEER. The CDR3 here is CACSLSTSGPYNEQFF. The CDR3 DNA follows: TGCGCCTGCAGCCTTTCGACTAGCGGACCCTACAATGAGCAGTTCTTC.

This chain joins TRBV6-5 and TRBJ2-7, with 7 nucleotides matching TRBD1. The V segment lost 5 bases and the J segment 6 bases; nucleotides outside the gene matches: 7. Germline V gene data show CDR1 as MNHEY and CDR2 as SVGAGI. The CDR3 extends over 13 amino acids. The CDR3 here is CASSPTSGGEQYF. The CDR3 region has the DNA TGTGCCAGCAGTCCAACTTCAGGGGGCGAGCAGTACTTC.

This clonotype has just a few counts. Here the CDR3 DNA reads TGTGCCAGCAGCCAAGAGTGGACTAGCGGGGGGGGAGAGCAGTACTTC. Its translation: CASSQEWTSGGGEQYF. The chain employs TRBV3-1 and TRBJ2-7, with 15 bases aligning to TRBD2. CDR3 size: 16 residues. Trimming at V came to 0 bases and at J to 7 bases, leaving 4 bases not matched to a gene. Germline V gene sequence: CDR1 LGHDT, CDR2 YNNKEL (reference sequence).

The rearrangement joins TRBV20-1 to TRBJ2-3, with 9 bases matching TRBD2. The CDR3 extends over 15 amino acids. Germline V gene lookup returns CDR1 DFQATT and CDR2 SNEGSKA (reference sequence). V shed 0 bases, J shed 3 bases, and the junction held 4 bases outside the gene matches. CDR3 DNA: TGCAGTGCTAGAGATGATAGCGGGAGAACAGATACGCAGTATTTT. Amino acids: CSARDDSGRTDTQYF.

This clonotype was seen a few times. The V gene is TRBV4-3, the J gene TRBJ2-1; D unresolved. The J call could be wrong; TRBJ2-7 is a better fit for the DNA end. The CDR3 has 14 amino acids. In germline, CDR1 is LGHNA, CDR2 YSLEER. CDR3 amino acids: CASSQEGSYNEQYF. In DNA, the CDR3 is TGCGCCAGCAGCCAAGAGGGATCCTACAATGAGCAGTACTTC.

V gene TRBV12-5 combines with J gene TRBJ1-2, with D tentatively TRBD1 (6 bases). This CDR3 is 13 amino acids long. Germline V gives CDR1 LGHNT, CDR2 FRNRAP. Between the trimmed V and J ends, which lost 7 bases and 2 bases, there was a span of 11 bases. CDR3 DNA: TGTGCTAGTGCCAAGGACAGCAACTATGGCTACACCTTC. It codes for CASAKDSNYGYTF.